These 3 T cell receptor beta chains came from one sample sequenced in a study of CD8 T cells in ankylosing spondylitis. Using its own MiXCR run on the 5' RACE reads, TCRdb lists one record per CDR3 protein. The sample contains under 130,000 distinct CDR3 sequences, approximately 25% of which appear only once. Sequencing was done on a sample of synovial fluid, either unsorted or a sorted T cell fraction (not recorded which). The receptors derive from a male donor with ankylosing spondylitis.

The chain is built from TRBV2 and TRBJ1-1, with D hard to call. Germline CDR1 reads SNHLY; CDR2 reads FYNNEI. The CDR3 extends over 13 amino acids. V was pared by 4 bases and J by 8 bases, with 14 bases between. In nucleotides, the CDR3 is TGTGCCAGCAGTGGTCAACGTAAAGTAGAAGCTTTCTTT. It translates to CASSGQRKVEAFF. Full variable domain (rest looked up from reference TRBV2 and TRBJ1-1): EPEVTQTPSHQVTQMGQEVILRCVPISNHLYFYWYRQILGQKVEFLVSFYNNEISEKSEIFDDQFSVERPDGSNFTLKIRSTKLEDSAMYFCASSGQRKVEAFFGQGTRLTVV.

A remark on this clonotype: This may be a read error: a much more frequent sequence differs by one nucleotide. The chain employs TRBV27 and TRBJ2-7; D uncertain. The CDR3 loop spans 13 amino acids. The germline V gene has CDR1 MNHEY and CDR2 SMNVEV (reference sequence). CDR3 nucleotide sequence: TGTTCCAGCAGTTCAGGTGCCTCCTACGGGCAGTACTTC. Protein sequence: CSSSSGASYGQYF.

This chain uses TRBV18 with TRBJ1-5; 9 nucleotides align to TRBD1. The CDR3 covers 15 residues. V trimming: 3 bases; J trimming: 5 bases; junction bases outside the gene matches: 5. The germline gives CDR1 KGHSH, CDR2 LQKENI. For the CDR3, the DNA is TGTGCCAGCTCACCCGGGACAGGGAGCGATCAGCCCCAGCATTTT. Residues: CASSPGTGSDQPQHF.